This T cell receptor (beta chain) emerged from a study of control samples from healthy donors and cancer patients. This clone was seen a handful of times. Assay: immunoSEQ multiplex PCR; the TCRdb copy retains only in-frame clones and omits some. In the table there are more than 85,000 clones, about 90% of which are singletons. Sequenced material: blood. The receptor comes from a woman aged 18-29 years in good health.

CDR3 nucleotide sequence: TGTGCCAGCAGCCAGACCCCCGGACTGAGCAATCAGCCCCAGCATTTT. This codes for CASSQTPGLSNQPQHF. This chain joins TRBV3-1 (or the pseudogene TRBV3-2) and TRBJ1-5; D uncertain. There are 16 residues in the CDR3. Germline CDR1 and CDR2: LGHDT and YNNKEL (reference sequence). V gave up 3 bases and J gave up 1 base, with 13 bases separating them.